This T cell receptor beta chain was documented in a study of identical twins. Study-wide points: With monozygotic twins, out-of-frame TCR alpha sharing exceeded what models estimated. Zero-insertion findings could be partly confounded by invariant cells (MAIT and iNKT cells). Findings depended on cross-sectional statistics rather than tracking the same donors.

Trimming removed 0 bases from V and 8 bases from J, with 10 bases in between. There are 13 residues in the CDR3. Germline V gene data show CDR1 as LGHDT and CDR2 as YNNKEL (reference sequence). Via MiXCR, TCRdb re-called the 5' RACE reads, giving one row per CDR3 protein. The sample lists roughly 1,500,000 distinct CDR3 sequences, more than 30% seen once, with approximately 0.29% in the top ten. This clonotype occurred a few times. Antigen specificity is unknown. This TCR was recovered from a newborn girl in good health. The chain combines TRBV3-1 with TRBJ1-2; D is possibly TRBD1 (6 bases). Sample: cord blood. CDR3 region: CASSQDNRVGYTF. The CDR3 DNA reads as TGTGCCAGCAGCCAAGATAACAGGGTCGGCTACACCTTC. Full variable domain (remainder filled in from reference TRBV3-1 and TRBJ1-2): DTAVSQTPKYLVTQMGNDKSIKCEQNLGHDTMYWYKQDSKKFLKIMFSYNNKELIINETVPNRFSPKSPDKAHLNLHINSLELGDSAVYFCASSQDNRVGYTFGSGTRLTVV.